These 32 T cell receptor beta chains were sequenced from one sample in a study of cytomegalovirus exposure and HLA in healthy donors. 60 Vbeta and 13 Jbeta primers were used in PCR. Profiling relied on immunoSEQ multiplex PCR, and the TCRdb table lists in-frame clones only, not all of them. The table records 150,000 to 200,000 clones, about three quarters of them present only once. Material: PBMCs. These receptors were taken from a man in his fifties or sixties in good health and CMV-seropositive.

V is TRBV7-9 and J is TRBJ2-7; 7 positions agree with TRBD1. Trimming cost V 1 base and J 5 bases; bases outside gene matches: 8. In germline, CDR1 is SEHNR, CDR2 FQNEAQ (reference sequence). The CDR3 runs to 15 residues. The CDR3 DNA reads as TGTGCCAGCAGCTTAGGGCAACAGGGGAGCAACGAGCAGTACTTC. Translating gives CASSLGQQGSNEQYF.

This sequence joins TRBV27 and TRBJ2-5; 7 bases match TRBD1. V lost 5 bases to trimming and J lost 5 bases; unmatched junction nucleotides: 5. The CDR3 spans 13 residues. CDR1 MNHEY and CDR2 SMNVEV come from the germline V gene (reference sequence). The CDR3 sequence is CASSRRGQETQYF. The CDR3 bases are TGTGCCAGCAGTCGTAGGGGGCAGGAGACCCAGTACTTC.

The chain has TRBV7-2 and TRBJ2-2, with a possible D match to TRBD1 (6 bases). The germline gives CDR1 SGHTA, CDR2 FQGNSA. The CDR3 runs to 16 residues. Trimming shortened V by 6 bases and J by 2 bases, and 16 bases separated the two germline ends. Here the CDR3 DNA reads TGTGCCAGCAGGTCCCAAGGACAGACAAACACCGGGGAGCTGTTTTTT. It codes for CASRSQGQTNTGELFF.

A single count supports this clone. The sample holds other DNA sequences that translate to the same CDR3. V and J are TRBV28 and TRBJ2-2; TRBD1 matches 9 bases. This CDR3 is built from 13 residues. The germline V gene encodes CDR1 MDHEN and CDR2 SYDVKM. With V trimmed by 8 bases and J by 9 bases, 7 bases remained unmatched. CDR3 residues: CASAPGQGRELFF. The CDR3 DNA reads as TGTGCCAGCGCGCCGGGACAGGGAAGGGAGCTGTTTTTT.

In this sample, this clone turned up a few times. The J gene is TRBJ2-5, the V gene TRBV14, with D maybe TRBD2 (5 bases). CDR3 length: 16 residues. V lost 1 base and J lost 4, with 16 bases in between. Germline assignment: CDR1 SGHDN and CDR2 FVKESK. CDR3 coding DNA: TGTGCCAGCAGCCAAGTGGCTAGCCTCATAGGAGAGACCCAGTACTTC. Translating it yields CASSQVASLIGETQYF.

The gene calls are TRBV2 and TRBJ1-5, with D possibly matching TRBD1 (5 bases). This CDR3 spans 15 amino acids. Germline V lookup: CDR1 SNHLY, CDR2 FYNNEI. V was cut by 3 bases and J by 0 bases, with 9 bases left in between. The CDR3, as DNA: TGTGCCAGCAGTGAGTCGACAGCTAGCAATCAGCCCCAGCATTTT. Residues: CASSESTASNQPQHF.

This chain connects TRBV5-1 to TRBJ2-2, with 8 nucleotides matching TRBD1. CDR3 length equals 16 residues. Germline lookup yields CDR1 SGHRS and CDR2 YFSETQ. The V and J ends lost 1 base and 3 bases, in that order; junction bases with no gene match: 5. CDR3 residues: CASSLYLQGDTGELFF. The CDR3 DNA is TGCGCCAGCAGCTTGTACTTACAGGGGGACACCGGGGAGCTGTTTTTT.

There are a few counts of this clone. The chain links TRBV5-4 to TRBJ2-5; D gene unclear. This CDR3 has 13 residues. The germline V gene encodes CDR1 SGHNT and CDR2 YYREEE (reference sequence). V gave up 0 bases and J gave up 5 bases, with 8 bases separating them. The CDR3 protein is CASSLGSRETQYF. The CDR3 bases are TGTGCCAGCAGCTTGGGCTCGCGGGAGACCCAGTACTTC.

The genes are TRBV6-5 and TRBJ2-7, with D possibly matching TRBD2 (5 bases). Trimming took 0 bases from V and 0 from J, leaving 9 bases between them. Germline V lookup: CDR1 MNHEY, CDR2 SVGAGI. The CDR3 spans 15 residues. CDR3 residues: CASSYSGEGSYEQYF. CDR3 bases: TGTGCCAGCAGTTACTCGGGCGAGGGCTCCTACGAGCAGTACTTC.

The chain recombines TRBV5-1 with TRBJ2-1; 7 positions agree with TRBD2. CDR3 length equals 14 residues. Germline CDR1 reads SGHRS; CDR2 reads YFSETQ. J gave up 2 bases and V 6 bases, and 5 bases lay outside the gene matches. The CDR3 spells CASTLGTTYNEQFF. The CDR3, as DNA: TGCGCCAGCACCTTAGGGACTACCTACAATGAGCAGTTCTTC.

The CDR3 bases are TGTGCCAGCAGATCAGCACAGGGGAAGACCGGGGAGCTGTTTTTT. Translating gives CASRSAQGKTGELFF. V usage is TRBV6-5 and J usage is TRBJ2-2; 7 nucleotides agree with TRBD1. The germline V gene encodes CDR1 MNHEY and CDR2 SVGAGI. CDR3 length: 15 amino acids. V was pared by 6 bases and J by 5 bases, with 9 bases of the junction left unmatched.

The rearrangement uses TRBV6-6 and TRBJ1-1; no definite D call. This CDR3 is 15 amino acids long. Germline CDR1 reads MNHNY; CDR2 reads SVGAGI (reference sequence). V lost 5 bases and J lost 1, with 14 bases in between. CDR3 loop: CASSPSLAGNTEAFF. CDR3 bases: TGTGCCAGCAGTCCCTCGCTAGCGGGGAACACTGAAGCTTTCTTT.

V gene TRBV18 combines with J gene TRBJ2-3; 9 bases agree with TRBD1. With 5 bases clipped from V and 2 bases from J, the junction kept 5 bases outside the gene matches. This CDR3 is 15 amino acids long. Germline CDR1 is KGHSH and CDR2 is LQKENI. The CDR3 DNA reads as TGTGCCAGCTCAACGGGACAGGGAGCCACAGATACGCAGTATTTT. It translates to CASSTGQGATDTQYF.

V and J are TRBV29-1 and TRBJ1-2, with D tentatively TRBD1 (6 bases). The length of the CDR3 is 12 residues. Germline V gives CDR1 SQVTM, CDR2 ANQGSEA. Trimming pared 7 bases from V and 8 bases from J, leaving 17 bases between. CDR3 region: CSAQGGDGGYTF. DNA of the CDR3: TGCAGCGCTCAAGGGGGAGACGGCGGCTACACCTTC.

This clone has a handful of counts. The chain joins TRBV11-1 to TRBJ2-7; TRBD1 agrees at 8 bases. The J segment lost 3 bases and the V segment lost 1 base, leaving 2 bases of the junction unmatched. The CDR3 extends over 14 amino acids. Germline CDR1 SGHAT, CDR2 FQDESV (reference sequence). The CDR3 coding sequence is TGTGCCAGCAGCTTAGGGACAGGGTTCTACGAGCAGTACTTC. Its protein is CASSLGTGFYEQYF.

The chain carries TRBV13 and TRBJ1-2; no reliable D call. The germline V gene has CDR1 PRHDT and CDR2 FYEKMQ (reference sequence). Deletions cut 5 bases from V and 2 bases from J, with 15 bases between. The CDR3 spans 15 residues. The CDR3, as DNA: TGTGCCAGCAGCCGACCTCCCGAGGGAAACTATGGCTACACCTTC. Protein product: CASSRPPEGNYGYTF.

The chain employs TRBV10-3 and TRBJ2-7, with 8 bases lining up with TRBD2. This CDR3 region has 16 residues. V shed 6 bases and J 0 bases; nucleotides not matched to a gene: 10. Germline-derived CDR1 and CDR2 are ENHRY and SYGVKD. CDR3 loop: CAISPMTSAVSYEQYF. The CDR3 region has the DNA TGTGCCATCAGCCCTATGACTAGCGCTGTCTCCTACGAGCAGTACTTC.

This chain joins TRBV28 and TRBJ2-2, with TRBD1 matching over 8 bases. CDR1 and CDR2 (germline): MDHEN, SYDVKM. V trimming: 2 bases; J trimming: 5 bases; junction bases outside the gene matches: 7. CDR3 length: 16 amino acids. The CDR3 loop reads CASSLPQGAGTGELFF. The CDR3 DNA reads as TGTGCCAGCAGTTTACCCCAGGGGGCGGGAACCGGGGAGCTGTTTTTT. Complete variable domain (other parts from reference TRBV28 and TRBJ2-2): DVKVTQSSRYLVKRTGEKVFLECVQDMDHENMFWYRQDPGLGLRLIYFSYDVKMKEKGDIPEGYSVSREKKERFSLILESASTNQTSMYLCASSLPQGAGTGELFFGEGSRLTVL.

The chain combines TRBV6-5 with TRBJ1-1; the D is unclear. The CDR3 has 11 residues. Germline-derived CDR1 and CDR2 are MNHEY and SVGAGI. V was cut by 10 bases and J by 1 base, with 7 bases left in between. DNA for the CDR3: TGTGCCACCGAGGGGAACACTGAAGCTTTCTTT. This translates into CATEGNTEAFF.

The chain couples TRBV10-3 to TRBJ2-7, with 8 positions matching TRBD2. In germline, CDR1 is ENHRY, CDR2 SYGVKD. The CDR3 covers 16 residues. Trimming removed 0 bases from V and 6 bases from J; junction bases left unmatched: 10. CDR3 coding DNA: TGTGCCATCAGTGAGTCGACTAGCGCAAGACTTAGCGAGCAGTACTTC. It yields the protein CAISESTSARLSEQYF.

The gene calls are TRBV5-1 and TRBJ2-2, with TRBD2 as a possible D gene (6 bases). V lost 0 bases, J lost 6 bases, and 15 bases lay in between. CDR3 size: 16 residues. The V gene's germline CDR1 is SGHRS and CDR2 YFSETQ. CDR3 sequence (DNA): TGCGCCAGCAGCTTGGGGCCCCGGGGGTATTCCGGGGAGCTGTTTTTT. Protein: CASSLGPRGYSGELFF.

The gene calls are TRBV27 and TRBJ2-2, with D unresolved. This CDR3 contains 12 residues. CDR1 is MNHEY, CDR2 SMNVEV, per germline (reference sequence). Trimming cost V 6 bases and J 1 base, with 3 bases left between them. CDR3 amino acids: CASSGNTGELFF. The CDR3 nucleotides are TGTGCCAGCAGCGGGAACACCGGGGAGCTGTTTTTT.

The chain's CDR3 is CSVVNDRASGETQYF. CDR3 sequence (DNA): TGCAGCGTTGTGAATGACAGGGCAAGTGGGGAGACCCAGTACTTC. The chain combines TRBV29-1 with TRBJ2-5; 7 bases match TRBD1. The germline CDR1 and CDR2 sequences are SQVTM and ANQGSEA. The trim removed 4 bases at V and 5 bases at J, leaving 13 bases unmatched. The CDR3 loop spans 15 amino acids.

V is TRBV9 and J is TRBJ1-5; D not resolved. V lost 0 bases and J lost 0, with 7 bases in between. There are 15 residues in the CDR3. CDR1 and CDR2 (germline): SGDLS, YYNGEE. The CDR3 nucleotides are TGTGCCAGCAGCGTAGGAGGGAATAGCAATCAGCCCCAGCATTTT. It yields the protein CASSVGGNSNQPQHF.

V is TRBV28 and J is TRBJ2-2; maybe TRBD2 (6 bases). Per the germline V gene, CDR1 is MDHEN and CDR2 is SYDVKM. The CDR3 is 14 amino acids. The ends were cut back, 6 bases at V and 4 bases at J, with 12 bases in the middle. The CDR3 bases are TGTGCCAGCAGGACGGGACTTCTCACCGGGGAGCTGTTTTTT. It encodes CASRTGLLTGELFF.

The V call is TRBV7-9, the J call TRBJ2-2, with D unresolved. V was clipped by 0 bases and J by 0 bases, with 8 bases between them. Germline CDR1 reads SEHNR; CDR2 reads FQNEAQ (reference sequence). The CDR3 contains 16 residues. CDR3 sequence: CASSLARRTNTGELFF. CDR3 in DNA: TGTGCCAGCAGCTTAGCCCGCAGGACGAACACCGGGGAGCTGTTTTTT.

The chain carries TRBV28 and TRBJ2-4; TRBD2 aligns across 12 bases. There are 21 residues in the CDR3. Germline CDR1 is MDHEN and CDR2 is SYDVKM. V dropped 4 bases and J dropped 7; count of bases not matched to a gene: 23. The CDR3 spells CASSSPIGASGGASILNIQYF. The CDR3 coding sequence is TGTGCCAGCAGTTCCCCCATAGGGGCTAGCGGGGGGGCATCTATCTTGAACATTCAGTACTTC.

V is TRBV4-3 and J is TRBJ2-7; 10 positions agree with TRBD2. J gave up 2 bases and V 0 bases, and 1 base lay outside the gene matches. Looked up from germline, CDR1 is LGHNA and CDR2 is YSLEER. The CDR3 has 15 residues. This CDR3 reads CASSQELAGTYEQYF. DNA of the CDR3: TGCGCCAGCAGCCAAGAACTAGCGGGGACCTACGAGCAGTACTTC.

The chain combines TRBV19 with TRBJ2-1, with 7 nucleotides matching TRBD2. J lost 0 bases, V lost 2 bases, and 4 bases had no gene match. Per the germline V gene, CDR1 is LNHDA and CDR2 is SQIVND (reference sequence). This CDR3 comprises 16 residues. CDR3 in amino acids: CASSIWGGRSYNEQFF. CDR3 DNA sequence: TGTGCCAGTAGTATATGGGGGGGACGCTCCTACAATGAGCAGTTCTTC. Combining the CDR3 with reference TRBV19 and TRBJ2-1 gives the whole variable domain DGGITQSPKYLFRKEGQNVTLSCEQNLNHDAMYWYRQDPGQGLRLIYYSQIVNDFQKGDIAEGYSVSREKKESFPLTVTSAQKNPTAFYLCASSIWGGRSYNEQFFGPGTRLTVL.

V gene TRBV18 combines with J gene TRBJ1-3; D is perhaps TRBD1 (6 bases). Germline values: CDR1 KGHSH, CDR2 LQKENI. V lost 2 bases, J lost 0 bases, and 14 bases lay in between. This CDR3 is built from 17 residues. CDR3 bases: TGTGCCAGCTCACCAGTGGGGGACACGAGCTCTGGAAACACCATATATTTT. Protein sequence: CASSPVGDTSSGNTIYF.

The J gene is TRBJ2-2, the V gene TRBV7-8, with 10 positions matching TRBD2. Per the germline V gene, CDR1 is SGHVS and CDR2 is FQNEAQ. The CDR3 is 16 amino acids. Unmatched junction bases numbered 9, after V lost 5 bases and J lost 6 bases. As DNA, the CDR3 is TGTGCCAGCAGCCAGAGAGCTAGCGGGGGACCCGGGGAGCTGTTTTTT. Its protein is CASSQRASGGPGELFF.

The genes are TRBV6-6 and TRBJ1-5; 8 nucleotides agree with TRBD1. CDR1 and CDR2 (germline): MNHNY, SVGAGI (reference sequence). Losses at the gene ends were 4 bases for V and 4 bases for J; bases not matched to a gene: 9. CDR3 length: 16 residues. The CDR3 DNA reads TGTGCCAGCAGTTCCTCAGGGGGCGGCTGGAATCAGCCCCAGCATTTT. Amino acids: CASSSSGGGWNQPQHF.